This T cell receptor (beta chain) was captured in a study of cytomegalovirus exposure and HLA in healthy donors. Findings and caveats of the study: Earlier analysis yielded a pattern in which most TCR beta V segments were productive about 90% or about 30% of the time.

Turning to this clone: Its antigen remains unidentified.

The CDR3 has 16 residues. Germline V gives CDR1 SGHTA, CDR2 FQGNSA. V was pared by 5 bases and J by 4 bases, with 12 bases of the junction left unmatched. The PCR used 60 Vbeta and 13 Jbeta primers. Generated by immunoSEQ multiplex PCR, the TCRdb table keeps only in-frame clones and is missing some. The table has 150,000 to 200,000 clones, around 80% seen once. This sequence was found in a woman in her fifties or sixties in good health and CMV-seropositive. The gene calls are TRBV7-2 and TRBJ2-5; 8 bases line up with TRBD1. Specimen: PBMCs. The CDR3 DNA reads TGTGCCAGCAGCCCGACAGGGGTTGGAAAAATAGAGACCCAGTACTTC. Its translation: CASSPTGVGKIETQYF.